These T cell receptor beta chains were read from a single sample in a study of cytomegalovirus exposure and HLA in healthy donors. Assay: immunoSEQ multiplex PCR; the TCRdb copy retains only in-frame clones and omits some. The profile covers fewer than 200,000 clones, with about three quarters appearing a single time and 0.7% to 0.85% taken by the ten largest. Specimen: PBMCs. The receptors here all came from a female donor in good health and CMV-seronegative. Both conserved end residues are part of each CDR3. The D gene is left open where the match is weak.

j_call | v_call | d_call | cdr3_aa
TRBJ2-4 | TRBV21-1 | - | CASSKGRGSTLAKNIQYF
TRBJ2-1 | TRBV6-1 | TRBD1 | CASSERDRGPNEQFF
TRBJ1-5 | TRBV4-3 | - | CASSQEFRGNQPQHF
TRBJ1-3 | TRBV18 | - | CASSPQGQSGNTIYF
TRBJ2-3 | TRBV6-6 | TRBD2 | CASRAGADTQYF
TRBJ1-2 | TRBV6-1 | - | CASSSTANYGYTF
TRBJ2-2 | TRBV5-4 | TRBD1 | CASSPGGGGELFF
TRBJ2-1 | TRBV14 | - | CASSQRGNEQFF
TRBJ1-2 | TRBV28 | - | CASSLTGRGYTF
TRBJ2-3 | TRBV4-3 | - | CASSQELGGAASNTQYF
TRBJ1-5 | TRBV30 | TRBD1 | CAWGDRAQPQHF
TRBJ2-5 | TRBV30 | TRBD2 | CAWGLAGGPQETQYF
TRBJ2-3 | TRBV5-1 | TRBD2 | CASSPGTSGASTDTQYF
TRBJ2-7 | TRBV4-2 | - | CASSLYRGAYEQYF
TRBJ2-7 | TRBV6-6 | TRBD1 | CASSYSYRGLEQYF
TRBJ1-2 | TRBV5-4 | - | CASSSLFPGDGYTF
TRBJ2-3 | TRBV7-3 | TRBD2 | CASSLTGTSGNTQYF
TRBJ2-6 | TRBV2 | - | CASSATPWRGGSGANVLTF
TRBJ2-7 | TRBV7-8 | - | CASSLSWGGVRGGPYEQYF
TRBJ2-6 | TRBV28 | - | CASSSYSTVSGANVLTF
TRBJ2-4 | TRBV13 | - | CASRVGGTKNIQYF
TRBJ2-2 | TRBV18 | - | CASSPTAGANTGELFF
TRBJ1-1 | TRBV7-9 | TRBD1 | CASSFTGGTEAFF
TRBJ2-7 | TRBV28 | TRBD1 | CASGRRTGIVSEQYF
TRBJ1-2 | TRBV11-2 | TRBD1 | CASSLDPWQGAGYTF
TRBJ1-2 | TRBV18 | TRBD1 | CASSPWPPRGSNGYTF
TRBJ2-1 | TRBV9 | TRBD2 | CASSVSSGVYNEQFF
TRBJ2-3 | TRBV7-9 | - | CASSSRTSTDTQYF
TRBJ2-2 | TRBV27 | - | CASSWRSATGELFF
TRBJ2-7 | TRBV7-9 | TRBD1 | CASSSTLAGQGEQYF
TRBJ1-2 | TRBV7-2 | - | CASSPERRNGYTF
TRBJ1-1 | TRBV7-2 | TRBD1 | CASSSSGTGGSWGTEAFF
TRBJ2-3 | TRBV7-6 | TRBD2 | CASSLAVRGLAGATDTQYF
TRBJ1-2 | TRBV5-5 | - | CASSLDDLQVFNYGYTF
TRBJ2-5 | TRBV4-1 | TRBD1 | CASSLTGQKETQYF
- | TRBV27 | TRBD1 | CASSPQGANYEQYF
TRBJ2-3 | TRBV11-3 | TRBD2 | CASSFGTSGRAGDTQYF
TRBJ2-5 | TRBV6-5 | TRBD1 | CASSYSGTGRGETQYF
TRBJ1-2 | TRBV9 | - | CASSPRQAYGYTF
TRBJ1-4 | TRBV28 | TRBD1 | CASSLGTGGREKLFF
TRBJ1-1 | TRBV29-1 | TRBD1 | CSVTGFVNTEAFF
TRBJ1-2 | TRBV7-9 | TRBD1 | CSSSPPGQPPYGYTF
TRBJ2-1 | TRBV7-9 | TRBD2 | CASSGAGAGTYNEQFF
TRBJ2-1 | TRBV5-6 | TRBD2 | CASSPNLGLAYYNEQFF
TRBJ1-2 | TRBV29-1 | - | CSVEGIGGRGYTF
TRBJ2-5 | TRBV5-8 | - | CASRGLGRLIKETQYF
TRBJ2-2 | TRBV7-3 | TRBD2 | CASSQLGLADGELFF
TRBJ2-4 | TRBV30 | - | CACGRYNNSQYF
TRBJ2-7 | TRBV6-1 | - | CASSGPHEQYF
TRBJ1-2 | TRBV30 | - | CAYTGTPRSNYGYTF
TRBJ2-2 | TRBV9 | TRBD1 | CASSVALLNRQGRNTGELFF
TRBJ2-7 | TRBV18 | - | CASSPPGTSSLYEQYF